This T cell receptor beta chain was obtained from a study of T cells in Graves' hyperthyroidism and ophthalmopathy. General study results and limits: In the blood, most expanded thyroid clonotypes above 0.001 appeared as well. Model predictions of ophthalmopathy came a median 6.5 months before onset.

The V gene lost 1 base and the J gene lost 7 bases, with 10 bases spanning the gap. Germline lookup yields CDR1 LGHDT and CDR2 YNNKEL (reference sequence). The CDR3 has 14 residues. Notes on this clonotype: Antigen unknown.

Amplified TCR beta CDR3 regions derived from RNA transcripts. TCR CDR3 regions were first amplified by RT-PCR with HTBI primers. TCRdb used MiXCR to reprocess the multiplex PCR reads, holding one entry per CDR3 protein. In the table there are 350,000 or so distinct CDR3 sequences, 15% to 20% of which are singletons. The chain carries TRBV3-1 and TRBJ2-2; no clear D. The TCR was taken from a woman in her thirties or forties with Graves' ophthalmopathy. Sequenced input: blood. Here the CDR3 reads CASSQGSNRGELFF. In DNA, the CDR3 is TGTGCCAGCAGCCAAGGGAGCAACCGCGGGGAGCTGTTTTTT.